Below are 26 T cell receptor beta chains sequenced from a single sample in a study of CD8+ T cells in alopecia areata. Sequencing relied on a cDNA template that was reverse transcribed from extracted RNA. Here immunoSEQ multiplex PCR was the method, and the copy in TCRdb shows in-frame clones only, minus some. The sample holds 290,000 or so clones, and no clone turns up only once. Pooled cutaneous lymph node cells were sorted using CD4, CD8alpha, NKG2D, NKG2ACE and other markers. Source material: CD4+ T cells sorted from a lymph node. Receptor source: a C3H/HeJ mouse with alopecia areata. This line is of MHC haplotype H2-k.

Concerning this clone: Gene names denote mouse genes. From the germline J gene comes the end of the CDR3, since the read stops 4 residues before it. The chain recombines TRBV5 with TRBJ1-1; 7 bases fit TRBD1. The germline V gene encodes CDR1 LGHNA and CDR2 YNLKQL (reference sequence). V shed 3 bases, J shed 4 bases, and the junction held 2 bases outside the gene matches. The CDR3 is 13 residues long. The chain's CDR3 is CASSHGTVTEVFF. CDR3 bases read: TGTGCCAGCAGCCATGGGACAGTCACA.

As concerns this clone: Mouse gene names apply. Read data end 4 residues before the CDR3 end; the end is taken from the germline J gene. The sample carries other DNA sequences with the same CDR3. The gene calls are TRBV5 and TRBJ1-2, with 9 bases that match TRBD1. Unmatched junction bases numbered 1, after V lost 1 base and J lost 4 bases. The CDR3 is 14 amino acids. Germline CDR1 and CDR2: LGHNA and YNLKQL (reference sequence). Here the CDR3 reads CASSQVTGGSDYTF. Incomplete CDR3 DNA: TGTGCCAGCAGCCAAGTGACAGGGGGCTCC.

Only a few counts were recorded for this clone. Genes and germline are mouse. The CDR3 is cut off 4 residues early in the read; its end comes from the germline J gene. The V call is TRBV13-1, the J call TRBJ2-7; 7 positions match TRBD1. The V gene end was trimmed by 2 bases and the J gene end by 0 bases; junction bases not matched to a gene: 5. In germline, CDR1 is NSHNY, CDR2 SYGAGN. The CDR3 has 15 amino acids. Incomplete CDR3 DNA: TGTGCCAGCAGTGAAGACAGGGCTAGCTCCTAT. Encoded protein: CASSEDRASSY. The whole CDR3 protein is CASSEDRASSYEQYF.

About this clone: Germline and genes here are mouse. Coverage ceases 4 residues before the CDR3 finishes, and the germline J gene fills in the end. The V and J genes are TRBV13-2 and TRBJ2-5, with 10 bases aligning to TRBD1. From germline, CDR1 is NNHNN and CDR2 SYGAGS (reference sequence). The CDR3 consists of 15 residues. V lost 1 base to trimming and J lost 3 bases; unmatched junction nucleotides: 2. Here the CDR3 reads CASGDWGQGQDTQYF. CDR3 DNA (partial): TGTGCCAGCGGTGATTGGGGACAGGGGCAAGAC.

A note on this clone: Gene names are mouse gene names. The read comes to an end 4 residues before the CDR3 does, leaving the germline J gene to fill in the end. The J gene is TRBJ1-2, the V gene TRBV5; 8 nucleotides line up with TRBD1. There are 15 residues in the CDR3. J was trimmed by 2 bases and V by 4 bases; bases with no gene match: 6. Germline CDR1 reads LGHNA; CDR2 reads YNLKQL (reference sequence). CDR3 DNA (partial): TGTGCCAGCAGCCCTACAGGGGGGAGGAACTCC. The encoded protein is CASSPTGGRNS. In full, the CDR3 is CASSPTGGRNSDYTF.

A remark on this clone: Here the gene names and germline are mouse. Read coverage stops 3 residues before the CDR3 terminus; the germline J gene supplies the remainder. The chain uses TRBV13-3 and TRBJ1-6; 10 bases map to TRBD1. TRBJ1-6 is treated as an ORF (open reading frame) with a function not yet certain. The CDR3 is 15 residues long. The V gene's germline CDR1 is NNHDY and CDR2 SYVADS. Trimming cost V 5 bases and J 3 bases; bases outside gene matches: 2. The CDR3 spells CASRDRGYYNSPLYF. CDR3 bases read: TGTGCCAGCAGGGACAGGGGGTACTATAATTCGCCC.

Ten or more counts support this clone. This may arise from a read error, as a much more abundant clone is one base away. Gene names and germline refer to mouse. From the germline J gene comes the end of the CDR3, since the read stops 4 residues before it. The V call is TRBV13-3, the J call TRBJ1-2; TRBD1 might be the D (6 bases). The CDR3 runs to 14 residues. The germline V gene has CDR1 NNHDY and CDR2 SYVADS. Trimming pared 2 bases from V and 0 bases from J, leaving 8 bases between. CDR3 region: CASSEEGANSDYTF. The sequenced CDR3 bases are TGTGCCAGCAGTGAAGAGGGGGCAAACTCC.

Concerning this clone itself: Germline and genes here are mouse. The read ends 4 residues early relative to the CDR3; the germline J gene fills the gap. The V and J genes are TRBV31 and TRBJ2-5; the D is unclear. V lost 0 bases to trimming and J lost 2 bases, with 6 bases between them. The CDR3 has 13 residues. The germline V gene encodes CDR1 GKSSPN and CDR2 SITVG. The sequenced part of the CDR3 DNA is TGTGCCTGGAGTCTTTACAGCCAAGAC. Its protein product is CAWSLYSQD. The CDR3 reads in full as CAWSLYSQDTQYF.

Notes on this clone: All gene names here are mouse names. The covered CDR3 bases are TGTGCCAGCAGCGCCGGGACAGGGTATAATTCGCCC. Amino acids: CASSAGTGYNSP. The CDR3 in full is CASSAGTGYNSPLYF. The chain links TRBV19 to TRBJ1-6; TRBD1 aligns across 9 bases. The read finishes 3 residues shy of the CDR3 end, and the germline J gene is used to complete it. Being an ORF, TRBJ1-6 has a function that is uncertain. The germline gives CDR1 FNHDT, CDR2 SITEND (reference sequence). The CDR3 covers 15 residues. The junction had 4 bases not matched to a gene; V was cut back by 5 bases and J by 4 bases.

This clone was seen many times. All gene names here are mouse names. With the read ending 4 residues before the CDR3 end, the germline J gene is used to fill in that end. The chain has TRBV17 and TRBJ2-2; 10 nucleotides agree with TRBD2. The V segment lost 1 base and the J segment 1 base; nucleotides outside the gene matches: 0. This CDR3 has 16 residues. CDR1 and CDR2 (germline): MNHDT, YYDKIL. This chain's CDR3 is CASSRGTGGNTGQLYF. The sequenced CDR3 bases are TGTGCTAGCAGTAGAGGGACTGGGGGAAACACCGGG.

A remark on this clone: Mouse gene names and germline throughout. Read coverage stops 4 residues before the CDR3 terminus; the germline J gene supplies the remainder. The identical CDR3 is also encoded by other nucleotide sequences in the sample. This chain connects TRBV19 to TRBJ2-7, with 11 bases aligning to TRBD2. There are 14 residues in the CDR3. Per germline, CDR1 FNHDT and CDR2 SITEND (reference sequence). The CDR3 region is CASSITGGAYEQYF. CDR3 DNA, as far as it was read: TGTGCCAGCAGTATAACTGGGGGGGCTTAT.

This clone was counted between two and nine times. Genes and germline are mouse. The read ends 4 residues shy of where the CDR3 ends; the end is completed using the germline J gene. Other DNA sequences from this sample encode an identical CDR3 as well. J is TRBJ2-1 and V is TRBV19; TRBD2 matches 7 bases. Trimming took 5 bases from V and 0 from J; bases not matched to a gene: 5. This CDR3 has 15 residues. In germline, CDR1 is FNHDT, CDR2 SITEND (reference sequence). This CDR3 reads CASSPRLGNYAEQFF. The covered CDR3 bases are TGTGCCAGCAGCCCTCGACTGGGTAACTATGCT.

This clone was detected only a few times. Gene and germline names: mouse. The read is 4 residues too short to cover the CDR3 end, so that end is filled in from the germline J gene. In the same sample, other DNA sequences code for this CDR3. The chain links TRBV13-1 to TRBJ2-5, with TRBD1 as a possible D gene (6 bases). The CDR3 runs 13 residues. CDR1 and CDR2 from the germline V gene are NSHNY and SYGAGN. The CDR3 loop is CASSDPRGDTQYF. Partial CDR3 DNA: TGTGCCAGCAGTGATCCCAGGGGAGAC.

A few counts support this clone. These gene names are mouse names. The sequenced fragment ends 4 residues before the CDR3 boundary, so the rest is inferred from the germline J gene. This sequence joins TRBV5 and TRBJ2-1, with 8 bases identical to TRBD1. V lost 4 bases to trimming and J lost 6 bases; unmatched junction nucleotides: 5. CDR3 length: 14 residues. CDR1 is LGHNA, CDR2 YNLKQL, per germline (reference sequence). CDR3 DNA (partial): TGTGCCAGCAGCCCATCCAGGGGGCGTGCT. This encodes CASSPSRGRA. The entire CDR3 reads CASSPSRGRAEQFF.

Comments on this clone: Gene labels here are mouse ones. The chain's CDR3 is CASGDAGQGGNSPLYF. The sequenced CDR3 bases are TGTGCCAGCGGTGATGCGGGACAGGGGGGCAATTCGCCC. V usage is TRBV13-2 and J usage is TRBJ1-6, with 11 nucleotides matching TRBD1. The read finishes 3 residues shy of the CDR3 end, and the germline J gene is used to complete it. TRBJ1-6 counts as an open reading frame of uncertain function. Germline loops: CDR1 NNHNN, CDR2 SYGAGS (reference sequence). The CDR3 length is 16 residues. The trim removed 0 bases at V and 7 bases at J, leaving 3 bases unmatched.

The sample holds a few counts of this clone. Genes and germline are mouse. The read ends 4 residues before the CDR3 terminus; that terminus is restored from the germline J gene. The genes are TRBV13-3 and TRBJ2-4, with 12 bases fitting TRBD2. The J segment lost 0 bases and the V segment lost 5 bases, leaving 1 base of the junction unmatched. This CDR3 has 15 amino acids. CDR1 and CDR2 from the germline V gene are NNHDY and SYVADS. CDR3 DNA (partial): TGTGCCAGCAGGGGACTGGGGGGTAGTCAAAAC. It yields the protein CASRGLGGSQN. The entire CDR3 protein reads CASRGLGGSQNTLYF.

This clone has more than one count but fewer than ten. Gene names refer to mouse genes. The read halts 4 residues ahead of the CDR3 end, with the missing end drawn from the germline J gene. This sample also contains other DNA sequences that code for the same CDR3. This rearrangement joins TRBV13-1 to TRBJ2-5, with D unresolved. The CDR3 length is 15 residues. Trimming removed 0 bases at V and 0 bases at J, with 8 bases between. CDR1 and CDR2 from the germline V gene are NSHNY and SYGAGN. Incomplete CDR3 DNA: TGTGCCAGCAGTGATGCGAGAGGGAACCAAGAC. Translation: CASSDARGNQD. The CDR3 reads in full as CASSDARGNQDTQYF.

Note on this clone: Genes here carry mouse names. The read terminates 4 residues before the CDR3 end, so the remaining end is supplied by the germline J gene. Other DNA sequences of this sample code for an identical CDR3. The chain combines TRBV5 with TRBJ2-5, with TRBD2 matching over 7 bases. Germline V gene data show CDR1 as LGHNA and CDR2 as YNLKQL (reference sequence). J was trimmed by 0 bases and V by 6 bases; bases with no gene match: 3. This CDR3 spans 14 amino acids. Incomplete CDR3 DNA: TGTGCCAGCAGTCCGGACTGGAACCAAGAC. It codes for CASSPDWNQD. The whole CDR3 protein is CASSPDWNQDTQYF.

A remark on this clone: The genes are named according to mouse. Coverage ceases 4 residues before the CDR3 finishes, and the germline J gene fills in the end. The rearrangement uses TRBV13-1 and TRBJ2-2, with a tentative D call TRBD2 (6 bases). The germline V gene encodes CDR1 NSHNY and CDR2 SYGAGN. CDR3 length equals 15 residues. V was cut by 4 bases and J by 1 base, with 11 bases left in between. The chain's CDR3 is CASSLTGLNTGQLYF. Partial CDR3 DNA: TGTGCCAGCAGTCTGACTGGCCTAAACACCGGG.

As for this clone: The genes are named according to mouse. The observed sequence ends 4 residues before the CDR3 terminus, with the missing tail filled in from the germline J gene. This sequence joins TRBV13-2 and TRBJ2-3; tentative D call: TRBD1 (5 bases). V was shortened by 5 bases and J by 2 bases, with 9 bases between the two germline ends. This CDR3 comprises 13 residues. Germline lookup yields CDR1 NNHNN and CDR2 SYGAGS (reference sequence). The CDR3 sequence: CASGEGFAETLYF. Partial CDR3 DNA: TGTGCCAGCGGCGAGGGGTTTGCAGAA.

As regards this clone: The genes are named according to mouse. The read falls 4 residues short of the CDR3 end, and the missing part is taken from the germline J gene. The rearrangement uses TRBV13-1 and TRBJ2-2; 7 nucleotides match TRBD2. CDR3 length equals 15 residues. Unmatched junction bases numbered 4, after V lost 5 bases and J lost 0 bases. The V gene's germline CDR1 is NSHNY and CDR2 SYGAGN. CDR3 bases read: TGTGCCAGCAGAAAAGACTGGGCAAACACCGGG. Translating it yields CASRKDWANTG. In full, the CDR3 reads CASRKDWANTGQLYF.

Regarding this clone: Mouse gene names apply. The CDR3 is cut off 4 residues early in the read; its end comes from the germline J gene. The chain combines TRBV31 with TRBJ2-3; 7 bases are shared with TRBD2. V trimming: 0 bases; J trimming: 0 bases; junction bases outside the gene matches: 3. There are 15 residues in the CDR3. CDR1 is GKSSPN, CDR2 SITVG, per germline. Partial CDR3 DNA: TGTGCCTGGAGTCTGGGGGGGAATAGTGCAGAA. Amino acids: CAWSLGGNSAE. The CDR3 in full is CAWSLGGNSAETLYF.

In the case of this clone: These gene names are mouse names. In the same sample, other DNA sequences code for this CDR3. The CDR3 region is CASSVQGTEVFF. Partial CDR3 DNA: TGTGCCAGCAGTGTCCAGGGGACA. V is TRBV13-1 and J is TRBJ1-1, with a weak D call TRBD1 (6 bases). The observed sequence ends 4 residues before the CDR3 terminus, with the missing tail filled in from the germline J gene. Germline V CDR1 and CDR2: NSHNY, SYGAGN. CDR3 length: 12 amino acids.

This clone was seen a few times. Gene labels here are mouse ones. The read terminates 4 residues ahead of where the CDR3 ends, so the germline J gene completes it. The rearrangement uses TRBV17 and TRBJ2-5; TRBD2 matches at 8 bases. V shed 0 bases and J 0 bases; nucleotides not matched to a gene: 2. The CDR3 sequence is 16 residues long. Germline V gene data show CDR1 as MNHDT and CDR2 as YYDKIL. CDR3 region: CASSRDAGGNQDTQYF. The part of the CDR3 DNA that was read is TGTGCTAGCAGTAGAGATGCTGGGGGGAACCAAGAC. Filled out from reference TRBV17 and TRBJ2-5, the complete variable domain reads DTTVKQNPRYKLARVGKPVNLICSQTMNHDTMYWYQKKPNQAPKLLLFYYDKILNREADTFEKFQSSRPNNSFCSLYIGSAGLEYSAMYLCASSRDAGGNQDTQYFGPGTRLLVL.

This clone was counted between two and nine times. Genes and germline come from the mouse. The read is 3 residues too short to cover the CDR3 end, so that end is filled in from the germline J gene. This chain joins TRBV19 and TRBJ1-6, with D perhaps matching TRBD1 (6 bases). TRBJ1-6 qualifies as an ORF whose function is uncertain. CDR1 and CDR2 from the germline V gene are FNHDT and SITEND (reference sequence). Trimming took 4 bases from V and 6 from J, leaving 14 bases between them. The CDR3 is 15 residues long. The CDR3 bases that were read are TGTGCCAGCAGTCAACGGCAGGGGAGTAATTCGCCC. This encodes CASSQRQGSNSP. In full, the CDR3 is CASSQRQGSNSPLYF.

This clone showed up just a few times. Gene and germline names: mouse. The read ends 4 residues shy of where the CDR3 ends; the end is completed using the germline J gene. Other DNA sequences in this sample translate to the same CDR3. The chain links TRBV29 to TRBJ1-2; D is unresolved. The CDR3 length is 12 residues. The V end was cut by 2 bases, the J end by 1 base, with 2 bases between. Germline V CDR1 and CDR2: MSHET, SYDVDS. CDR3 DNA, as far as it was read: TGTGCTAGCAGTTTAAGAAACTCC. As protein: CASSLRNS. The complete CDR3 sequence is CASSLRNSDYTF.